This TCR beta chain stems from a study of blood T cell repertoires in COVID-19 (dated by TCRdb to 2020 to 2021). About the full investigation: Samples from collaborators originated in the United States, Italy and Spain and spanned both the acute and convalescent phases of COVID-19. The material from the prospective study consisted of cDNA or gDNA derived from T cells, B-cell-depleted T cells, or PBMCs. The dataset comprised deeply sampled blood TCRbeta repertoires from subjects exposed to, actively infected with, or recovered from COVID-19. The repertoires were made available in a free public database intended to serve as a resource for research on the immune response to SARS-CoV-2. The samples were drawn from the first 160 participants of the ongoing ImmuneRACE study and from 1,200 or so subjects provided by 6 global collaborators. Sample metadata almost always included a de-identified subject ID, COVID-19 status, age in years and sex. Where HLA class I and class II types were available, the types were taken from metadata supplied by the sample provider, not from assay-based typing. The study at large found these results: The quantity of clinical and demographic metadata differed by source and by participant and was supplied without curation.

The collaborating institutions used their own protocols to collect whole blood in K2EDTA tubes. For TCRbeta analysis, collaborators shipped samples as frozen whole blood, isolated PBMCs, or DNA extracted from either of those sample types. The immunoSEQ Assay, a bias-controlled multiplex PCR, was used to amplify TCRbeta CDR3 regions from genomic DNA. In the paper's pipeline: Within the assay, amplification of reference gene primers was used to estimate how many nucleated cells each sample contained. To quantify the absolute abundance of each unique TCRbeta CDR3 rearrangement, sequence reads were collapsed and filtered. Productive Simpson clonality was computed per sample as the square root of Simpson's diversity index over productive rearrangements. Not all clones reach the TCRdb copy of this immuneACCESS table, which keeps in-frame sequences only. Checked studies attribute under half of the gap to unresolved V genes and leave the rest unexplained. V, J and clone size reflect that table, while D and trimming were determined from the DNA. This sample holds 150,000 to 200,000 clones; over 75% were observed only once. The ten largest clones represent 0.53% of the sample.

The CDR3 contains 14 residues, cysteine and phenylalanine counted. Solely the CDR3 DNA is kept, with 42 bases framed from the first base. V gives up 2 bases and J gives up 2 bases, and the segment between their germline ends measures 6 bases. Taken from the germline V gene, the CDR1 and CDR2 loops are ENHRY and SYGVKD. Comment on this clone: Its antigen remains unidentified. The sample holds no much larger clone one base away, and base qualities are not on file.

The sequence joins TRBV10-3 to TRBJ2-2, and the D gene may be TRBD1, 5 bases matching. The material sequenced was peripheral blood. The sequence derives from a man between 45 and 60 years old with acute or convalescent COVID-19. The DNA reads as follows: TGTGCCATCAGTGAGGGGGCAAACACCGGGGAGCTGTTTTTT. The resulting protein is CAISEGANTGELFF.